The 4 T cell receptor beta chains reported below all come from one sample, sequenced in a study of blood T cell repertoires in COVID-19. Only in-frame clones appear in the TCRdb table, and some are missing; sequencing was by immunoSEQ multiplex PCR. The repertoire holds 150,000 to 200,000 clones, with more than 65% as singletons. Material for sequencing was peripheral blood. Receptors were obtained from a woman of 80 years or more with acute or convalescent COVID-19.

The CDR3 DNA reads as TGTGCCAGTAGTGGGGGGACAGGAGCCTCTGGGGCCAACGTCCTGACTTTC. Its protein product is CASSGGTGASGANVLTF. The rearrangement joins TRBV19 to TRBJ2-6; 8 nucleotides match TRBD1. CDR3 length: 17 residues. V dropped 5 bases and J dropped 0; count of bases not matched to a gene: 6. Germline CDR1 and CDR2: LNHDA and SQIVND (reference sequence).

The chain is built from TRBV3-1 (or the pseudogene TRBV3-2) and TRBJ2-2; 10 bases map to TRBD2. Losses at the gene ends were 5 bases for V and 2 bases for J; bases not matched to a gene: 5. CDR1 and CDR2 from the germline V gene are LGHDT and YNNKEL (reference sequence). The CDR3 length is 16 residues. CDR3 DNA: TGTGCCAGCAGCTCCGCTAGCGGGAGAAACACCGGGGAGCTGTTTTTT. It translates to CASSSASGRNTGELFF.

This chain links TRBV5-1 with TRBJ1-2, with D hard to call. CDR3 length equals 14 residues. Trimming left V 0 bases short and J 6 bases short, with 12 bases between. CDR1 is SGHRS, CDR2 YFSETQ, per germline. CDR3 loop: CASSLGGESDGYTF. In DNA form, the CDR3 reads TGCGCCAGCAGCTTGGGCGGGGAATCGGATGGCTACACCTTC.

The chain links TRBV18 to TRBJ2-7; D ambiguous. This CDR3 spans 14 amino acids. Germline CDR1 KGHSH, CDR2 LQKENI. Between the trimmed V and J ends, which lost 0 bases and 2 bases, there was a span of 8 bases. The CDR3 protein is CASSPPSNPYEQYF. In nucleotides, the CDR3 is TGTGCCAGCTCACCACCCTCTAATCCCTACGAGCAGTACTTC.